This paragraph covers one T cell receptor (beta chain) sequence. Its antigen is not known. These data come from a study of cytomegalovirus exposure and HLA in healthy donors. PCR involved 60 Vbeta and 13 Jbeta primers. Method: immunoSEQ multiplex PCR; TCRdb's copy keeps in-frame clones and lacks some. The sample comprises around 130,000 clones, around 70% of which are singletons, and approximately 2.6% rests with the top ten. This CDR3 is 14 amino acids long. Trimming took 7 bases from V and 7 from J, leaving 14 bases between them. Germline V gene lookup returns CDR1 MNHNS and CDR2 SASEGT. Overall study results and limits: In a later analysis, across HLA loci, associated TCR counts were highest for DRB1, lowest for HLA-C.

Sequencing used PBMCs. The J gene is TRBJ1-6, the V gene TRBV6-1; D may be TRBD1 (5 bases). This receptor was obtained from an older woman in good health and CMV-seropositive. CDR3 region: CASKGPGLNSPLHF. The CDR3 nucleotides read TGTGCCAGCAAAGGTCCAGGGTTGAATTCACCCCTCCACTTT.